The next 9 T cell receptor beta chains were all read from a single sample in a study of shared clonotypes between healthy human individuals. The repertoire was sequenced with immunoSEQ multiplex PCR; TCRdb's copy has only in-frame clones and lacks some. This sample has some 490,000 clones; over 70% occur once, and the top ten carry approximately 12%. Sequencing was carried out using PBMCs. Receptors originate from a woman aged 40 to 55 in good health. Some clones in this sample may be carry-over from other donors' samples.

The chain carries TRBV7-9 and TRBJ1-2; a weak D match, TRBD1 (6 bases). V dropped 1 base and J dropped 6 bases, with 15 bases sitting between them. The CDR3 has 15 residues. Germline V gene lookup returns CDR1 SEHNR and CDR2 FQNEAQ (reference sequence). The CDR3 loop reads CASSLEGGRGDGYTF. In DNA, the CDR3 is TGTGCCAGCAGCTTAGAAGGGGGGCGCGGAGATGGCTACACCTTC.

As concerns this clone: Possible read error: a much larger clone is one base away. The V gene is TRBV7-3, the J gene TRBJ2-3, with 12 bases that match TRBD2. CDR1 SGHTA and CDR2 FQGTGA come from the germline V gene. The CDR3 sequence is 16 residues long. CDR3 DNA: TGTGCCCGCAGCCAAGGACTAGCGGGACTCACAGATACGCAGTATTTT. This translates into CARSQGLAGLTDTQYF.

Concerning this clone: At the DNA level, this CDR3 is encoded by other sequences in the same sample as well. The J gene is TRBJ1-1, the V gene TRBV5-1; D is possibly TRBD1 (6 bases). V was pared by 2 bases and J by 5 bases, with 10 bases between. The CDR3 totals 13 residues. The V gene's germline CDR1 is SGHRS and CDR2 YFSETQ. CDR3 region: CASSLGGGTEAFF. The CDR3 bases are TGCGCCAGCAGCTTAGGGGGAGGAACTGAAGCTTTCTTT.

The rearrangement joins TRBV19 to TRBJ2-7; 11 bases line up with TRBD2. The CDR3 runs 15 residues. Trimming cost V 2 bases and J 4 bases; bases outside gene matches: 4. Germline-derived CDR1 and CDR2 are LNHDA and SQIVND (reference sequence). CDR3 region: CASSIMTSGNYEQYF. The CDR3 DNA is TGTGCCAGTAGTATAATGACTAGCGGGAATTACGAGCAGTACTTC. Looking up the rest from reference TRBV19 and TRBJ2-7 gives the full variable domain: DGGITQSPKYLFRKEGQNVTLSCEQNLNHDAMYWYRQDPGQGLRLIYYSQIVNDFQKGDIAEGYSVSREKKESFPLTVTSAQKNPTAFYLCASSIMTSGNYEQYFGPGTRLTVT.

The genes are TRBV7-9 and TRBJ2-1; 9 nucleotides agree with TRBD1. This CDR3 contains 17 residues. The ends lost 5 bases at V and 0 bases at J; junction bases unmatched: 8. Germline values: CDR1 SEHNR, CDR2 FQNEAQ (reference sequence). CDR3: CASSLGQGTSSYNEQFF. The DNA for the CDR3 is TGTGCCAGCAGCCTTGGACAGGGGACAAGCTCCTACAATGAGCAGTTCTTC.

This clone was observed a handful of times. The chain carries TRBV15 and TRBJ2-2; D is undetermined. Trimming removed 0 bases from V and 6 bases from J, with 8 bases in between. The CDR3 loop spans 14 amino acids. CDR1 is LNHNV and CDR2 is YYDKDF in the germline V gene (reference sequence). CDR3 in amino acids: CATSREHVAGELFF. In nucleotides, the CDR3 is TGTGCCACCAGCAGAGAGCATGTGGCCGGGGAGCTGTTTTTT.

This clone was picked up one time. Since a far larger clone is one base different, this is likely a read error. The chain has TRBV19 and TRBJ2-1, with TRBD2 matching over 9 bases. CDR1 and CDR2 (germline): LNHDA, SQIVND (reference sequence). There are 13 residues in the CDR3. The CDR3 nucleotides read TGTGCCTGTAGTATTTGGACTAGCGTTGAGCAGTTCTTC. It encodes CACSIWTSVEQFF. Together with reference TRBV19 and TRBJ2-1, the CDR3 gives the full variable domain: DGGITQSPKYLFRKEGQNVTLSCEQNLNHDAMYWYRQDPGQGLRLIYYSQIVNDFQKGDIAEGYSVSREKKESFPLTVTSAQKNPTAFYLCACSIWTSVEQFFGPGTRLTVL.

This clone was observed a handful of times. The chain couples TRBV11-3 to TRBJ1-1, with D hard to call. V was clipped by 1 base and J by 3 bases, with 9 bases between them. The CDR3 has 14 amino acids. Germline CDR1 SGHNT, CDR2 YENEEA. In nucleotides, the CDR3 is TGTGCCAGCAGCTTAGCGGGCAGCCACACTGAAGCTTTCTTT. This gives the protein CASSLAGSHTEAFF.

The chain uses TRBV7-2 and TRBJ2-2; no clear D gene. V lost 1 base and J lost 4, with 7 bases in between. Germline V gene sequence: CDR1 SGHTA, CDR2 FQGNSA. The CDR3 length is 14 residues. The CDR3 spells CASSLGSITGELFF. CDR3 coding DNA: TGTGCCAGCAGCTTAGGCAGCATCACCGGGGAGCTGTTTTTT.